A selection of T cell receptor beta chains follows, all from one sample in a study of control samples from healthy donors and cancer patients. Only in-frame clones appear in the TCRdb table, and some are missing; sequencing was by immunoSEQ multiplex PCR. The table lists about 100,000 clones, roughly 90% of them singletons. Sequenced material: blood. Receptors were obtained from a woman aged 50 to 65 in good health. The CDR3 runs from the conserved cysteine through the conserved F or W. The D gene is left open where the match is weak. Part of the rows lack a size; the others show once, few, many or a class for expanded clones.

V: TRBV5-5; size: .; D: TRBD2; J: TRBJ2-2; DNA: TGTGCCAGCAGCTTGGTACTAGCGGGAGGGTATACCGGGGAGCTGTTTTTT; CDR3: CASSLVLAGGYTGELFF
V: TRBV29-1; size: .; D: .; J: TRBJ2-2; DNA: TGCAGCGTTGTGGACTCCTCGAACACCGGGGAGCTGTTTTTT; CDR3: CSVVDSSNTGELFF
V: TRBV9; size: .; D: .; J: TRBJ1-6; DNA: TGTGCCAGCAGCGTAGATTTGGTGTTGGGCTCACCCCTCCACTTT; CDR3: CASSVDLVLGSPLHF
V: TRBV5-6; size: once; D: TRBD1; J: TRBJ2-4; DNA: TGTGCCAGCAGCTTGCCAGGGGGAAAAAACATTCAGTACTTC; CDR3: CASSLPGGKNIQYF
V: TRBV24-1; size: .; D: .; J: TRBJ1-2; DNA: TGTGCCACCAGTGATTTGGACAGCCATGGCTACACCTTC; CDR3: CATSDLDSHGYTF
V: TRBV24-1; size: .; D: .; J: TRBJ2-3; DNA: TGTGCCACCAGTGATTCGGAGAGGGACTTCACAGATACGCAGTATTTT; CDR3: CATSDSERDFTDTQYF
V: TRBV18; size: once; D: .; J: TRBJ2-4; DNA: TGTGCCAGCTCACCCGTTGAGGGGGTGGGTACAAACATTCAGTACTTC; CDR3: CASSPVEGVGTNIQYF
V: TRBV7-2; size: .; D: TRBD2; J: TRBJ2-3; DNA: TGTGCCAGCAGCCCGACTAGCACGACAGATACGCAGTATTTT; CDR3: CASSPTSTTDTQYF
V: TRBV21-1; size: .; D: .; J: TRBJ2-3; DNA: TGTGCCAGCCTGGGCAGGGGGGGCACAGATACGCAGTATTTT; CDR3: CASLGRGGTDTQYF
V: TRBV6-5; size: .; D: TRBD1; J: TRBJ2-1; DNA: TGTGCCAGCAGTTACCTCCAGGGACAGGGGGTCATTGAGCAGTTCTTC; CDR3: CASSYLQGQGVIEQFF
V: TRBV13; size: few; D: .; J: TRBJ2-1; DNA: TGTGCCAGCAGCGCTAGTGGCGCCAGCTACAATGAGCAGTTCTTC; CDR3: CASSASGASYNEQFF
V: TRBV21-1; size: once; D: .; J: TRBJ1-6; DNA: TGTGCCAGCAGCAGCTATACTCGGAGGGCATATAATTCACCCCTCCACTTT; CDR3: CASSSYTRRAYNSPLHF
V: TRBV6-5; size: .; D: .; J: TRBJ2-5; DNA: TGTGCCAGCAGGCAGGGCGAAGAGACCCAGTACTTC; CDR3: CASRQGEETQYF
V: TRBV12-3/TRBV12-4; size: .; D: .; J: TRBJ2-2; DNA: TGTGCCAGCAGTCCCCCCGGGGAGCTGTTTTTT; CDR3: CASSPPGELFF
V: TRBV4-1; size: .; D: .; J: TRBJ1-5; DNA: TGCGCCAGCAGCCCCGGGGCGGTCGGGGGCGGATGGGAGCCCCAGCATTTT; CDR3: CASSPGAVGGGWEPQHF
V: TRBV2; size: .; D: .; J: TRBJ1-6; DNA: TGTGCCAGCAGTGCCTATAATTCACCCCTCCACTTT; CDR3: CASSAYNSPLHF
V: TRBV9; size: .; D: .; J: TRBJ2-1; DNA: TGTGCCAGCAATGACGGGCTCGATGAGCAGTTCTTC; CDR3: CASNDGLDEQFF
V: TRBV7-9; size: .; D: .; J: TRBJ1-2; DNA: TGTGCCAGTTCCCCAGTCTGGGGGGCGGATGGCTACACCTTC; CDR3: CASSPVWGADGYTF
V: TRBV5-1; size: once; D: TRBD1; J: TRBJ2-1; DNA: TGCGCCAGCAGCCCGGCGAGGGACAGGGGCTGGGATGAGCAGTTCTTC; CDR3: CASSPARDRGWDEQFF
V: TRBV11-1; size: .; D: .; J: TRBJ1-6; DNA: TGTGCCAGCAGCACCAGTAATTCACCCCTCCACTTT; CDR3: CASSTSNSPLHF
V: TRBV24-1; size: .; D: .; J: TRBJ2-2; DNA: TGTGCCACCAGTGAGGTTAGCGTGCACACCGGGGAGCTGTTTTTT; CDR3: CATSEVSVHTGELFF
V: TRBV5-1; size: once; D: .; J: TRBJ2-5; DNA: TGCGCCAGCAGCTTAGGGGAGGAGACCCAGTACTTC; CDR3: CASSLGEETQYF
V: TRBV7-8; size: .; D: .; J: TRBJ2-5; DNA: TGTGCCAGCAGCCTCCGACAGATTCAAGAGACCCAGTACTTC; CDR3: CASSLRQIQETQYF
V: TRBV19; size: once; D: .; J: TRBJ1-5; DNA: TGTGCCAGTAGTATTTACAGGGAGCGCAATCAGCCCCAGCATTTT; CDR3: CASSIYRERNQPQHF
V: TRBV7-3; size: once; D: .; J: TRBJ2-3; DNA: TGTGCCAGCAGCTTGCAAAACACAGATACGCAGTATTTT; CDR3: CASSLQNTDTQYF
V: TRBV10-3; size: .; D: .; J: TRBJ2-7; DNA: TGTGCCATCGGGAAGAGCTCCTACGAGCAGTACTTC; CDR3: CAIGKSSYEQYF
V: TRBV5-1; size: once; D: .; J: TRBJ1-4; DNA: TGCGCCAGCAGCTTGAGCTGGAATAAAGAAAAACTGTTTTTT; CDR3: CASSLSWNKEKLFF
V: TRBV5-1; size: .; D: .; J: TRBJ2-7; DNA: TGCGCCAGCAGCTTGGTGGCAGGGTCCTACGAGCAGTACTTC; CDR3: CASSLVAGSYEQYF
V: TRBV11-3; size: .; D: .; J: TRBJ2-6; DNA: TGTGCCAGCAGCCGGGAGAGCTCTGGGGCCAACGTCCTGACTTTC; CDR3: CASSRESSGANVLTF
V: TRBV7-9; size: few; D: .; J: TRBJ2-1; DNA: TGTGCCAGCACTCAAGGCTACAATGAGCAGTTCTTC; CDR3: CASTQGYNEQFF
V: TRBV7-2; size: .; D: .; J: TRBJ1-5; DNA: TGTGCCAGCAGCTTATCGTTGGGCAATCAGCCCCAGCATTTT; CDR3: CASSLSLGNQPQHF
V: TRBV9; size: .; D: .; J: TRBJ1-6; DNA: TGTGCCAGCAGCGAAGGGGTTTTAGATTCACCCCTCCACTTT; CDR3: CASSEGVLDSPLHF
V: TRBV29-1; size: .; D: TRBD2; J: TRBJ2-1; DNA: TGCAGCGTCCTTCAGGCGGGGGATGAGCAGTTCTTC; CDR3: CSVLQAGDEQFF
V: TRBV27; size: .; D: TRBD1; J: TRBJ2-2; DNA: TGTGCCGCCTGGACAGGGGTTAACACCGGGGAGCTGTTTTTT; CDR3: CAAWTGVNTGELFF
V: TRBV27; size: .; D: TRBD2; J: TRBJ2-2; DNA: TGTGCCAGCAGTTTATCCGGGACTAGCGGGAGTCACGGGGAGCTGTTTTTT; CDR3: CASSLSGTSGSHGELFF
V: TRBV7-2; size: .; D: .; J: TRBJ1-1; DNA: TGTGCCAGCAGCCCCATCCTTGGTATGAACACTGAAGCTTTCTTT; CDR3: CASSPILGMNTEAFF
V: TRBV11-2; size: .; D: .; J: TRBJ1-1; DNA: TGTGCCAGCAGCCCCGGGGGGCTTGAAGCTTTCTTT; CDR3: CASSPGGLEAFF
V: TRBV11-2; size: .; D: TRBD2; J: TRBJ2-7; DNA: TGCGCCACCAACCCGGGGGGGCGGGACGAGCAGTACTTC; CDR3: CATNPGGRDEQYF
V: TRBV16; size: .; D: .; J: TRBJ1-2; DNA: TGTGCCAGCAGCCAAACCGGGTATTATGGCTACACCTTC; CDR3: CASSQTGYYGYTF
V: TRBV6-6; size: .; D: .; J: TRBJ1-2; DNA: TGTGCCAGCACCTCTCTCTCACCTACAGGGAGGGGCGGCTACACCTTC; CDR3: CASTSLSPTGRGGYTF
V: TRBV7-2; size: .; D: TRBD2; J: TRBJ2-3; DNA: TGTGCCAGCAGCTTAACTAGCGGGACCGCGGATACGCAGTATTTT; CDR3: CASSLTSGTADTQYF
V: TRBV7-8; size: .; D: TRBD1; J: TRBJ1-2; DNA: TGTGCCAGCAGCCAAGTAAACAGGGGGCCATATGGCTACACCTTC; CDR3: CASSQVNRGPYGYTF
V: TRBV19; size: .; D: TRBD1; J: TRBJ2-7; DNA: TGTGCCAGTAAGGGGACAGGGTCATACGAGCAGTACTTC; CDR3: CASKGTGSYEQYF
V: TRBV18; size: .; D: TRBD1; J: TRBJ1-2; DNA: TGTGCCAGCTCACCCCCGGGACAGACCTATGGCTACACCTTC; CDR3: CASSPPGQTYGYTF
V: TRBV15; size: few; D: .; J: TRBJ2-2; DNA: TGTGCCACCAGCAGAGGCGGGGCTCGAACCGGGGAGCTGTTTTTT; CDR3: CATSRGGARTGELFF
V: TRBV27; size: .; D: TRBD1; J: TRBJ1-2; DNA: TGTGCCAGCAAACAAGGGACAGTCCCTAGTGGCTACACCTTC; CDR3: CASKQGTVPSGYTF
V: TRBV7-9; size: .; D: .; J: TRBJ2-7; DNA: TGTGCCAGCAGCTTAGAGGCAAACGAGCAGTACTTC; CDR3: CASSLEANEQYF
V: TRBV19; size: .; D: TRBD2; J: TRBJ2-1; DNA: TGTGCCAGTAGTATAGCAAGATCGGGGGGAGCTTCCTACAATGAGCAGTTCTTC; CDR3: CASSIARSGGASYNEQFF